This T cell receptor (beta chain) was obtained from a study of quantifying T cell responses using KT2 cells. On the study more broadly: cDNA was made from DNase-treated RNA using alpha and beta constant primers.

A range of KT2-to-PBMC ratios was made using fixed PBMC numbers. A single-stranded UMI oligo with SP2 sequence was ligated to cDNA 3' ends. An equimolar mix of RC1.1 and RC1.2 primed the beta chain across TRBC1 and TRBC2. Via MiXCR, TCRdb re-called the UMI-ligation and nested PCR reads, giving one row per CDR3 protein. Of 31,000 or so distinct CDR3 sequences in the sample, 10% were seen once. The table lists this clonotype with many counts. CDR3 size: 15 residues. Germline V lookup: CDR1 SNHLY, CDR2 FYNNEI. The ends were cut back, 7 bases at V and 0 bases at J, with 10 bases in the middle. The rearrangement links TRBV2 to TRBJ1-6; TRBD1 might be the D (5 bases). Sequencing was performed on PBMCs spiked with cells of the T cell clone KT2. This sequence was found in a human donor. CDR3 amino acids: CASTQTDSYNSPLHF. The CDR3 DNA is TGTGCCAGCACCCAGACAGACTCCTATAATTCACCCCTCCACTTT. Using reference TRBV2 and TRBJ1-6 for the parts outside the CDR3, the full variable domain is EPEVTQTPSHQVTQMGQEVILRCVPISNHLYFYWYRQILGQKVEFLVSFYNNEISEKSEIFDDQFSVERPDGSNFTLKIRSTKLEDSAMYFCASTQTDSYNSPLHFGNGTRLTVT.